This T cell receptor beta chain was captured in a study of blood T cell repertoires in COVID-19 (dated by TCRdb to about 2020). About the study as a whole: Samples covering the acute and convalescent phases of COVID-19 were provided by collaborators in the United States, Italy and Spain. A de-identified subject ID, COVID-19 status, age in years and sex were almost always included in the sample metadata. The repertoires were released in a freely available public database intended as a resource for research on the immune response to SARS-CoV-2. The samples were drawn from two sources: the first 160 participants of the ongoing ImmuneRACE study, and some 1,300 subjects contributed by 6 global collaborators. The dataset comprised deeply sampled blood TCRbeta repertoires from subjects exposed to, actively infected with, or recovered from COVID-19. Where available, HLA class I and class II types were obtained from metadata supplied by the sample provider rather than from assay-based typing. The material from the prospective study consisted of cDNA or gDNA derived from T cells, B-cell-depleted T cells, or PBMCs. The research as a whole found: How much clinical and demographic metadata was included differed by source and by participant, and the metadata was provided uncurated.

The CDR1 and CDR2 encoded by the germline V gene are SGHRS and YFSETQ. V loses 7 bases at its end and J loses 4 bases; junction bases beyond the gene matches: 8. Including the terminal cysteine and phenylalanine, the CDR3 comprises 15 residues. This entry keeps only the CDR3 DNA: 45 bases, framed from base 1. Participants in the prospective study were aged roughly 18 to 100 years, lived in 20 to 25 United States geographic areas, and enrolled through a virtual design. In the prospective study, participants were assigned to cohorts based on the clinical history participants reported in a screening survey and a study questionnaire. ImmuneRACE Cohort 3 recovered participants were defined by two consecutive negative NP/OP PCR tests, healthcare professional clearance, or symptom resolution. In the prospective study, mobile phlebotomists collected whole blood, serum and a nasopharyngeal or oropharyngeal swab from each participant. Over an approximately two-month period, participants in the prospective study had the option of providing additional blood draws and questionnaires. Blood samples from the prospective study were shipped frozen or at room temperature prior to DNA extraction.

TCRbeta CDR3 regions were amplified from genomic DNA using the immunoSEQ Assay, a bias-controlled multiplex PCR. In the original analysis: The number of nucleated cells in each sample was estimated from the amplification of reference gene primers within the assay. To quantify the absolute abundance of each unique TCRbeta CDR3 rearrangement, sequence reads were collapsed and filtered. Productive Simpson clonality was computed per sample as the square root of Simpson's diversity index over productive rearrangements. TCRdb mirrors the immuneACCESS table, restricted to in-frame sequences. Some clones are absent from its copies; in checked studies, under half trace to an unresolved V gene, and the reason for the others is unknown. That table supplies the V and J calls and clone size; D and trimming were determined from the DNA. The sample profile shows a few hundred thousand clones; under 90% of them were found once. 1.5% to 2% of the sample goes to the ten largest clones.

A remark on this clone: Its antigen is currently not known. There are no base qualities to consult, and no much larger clone falls within one base.

The receptor was isolated from a woman aged 55-69 years who had recovered from COVID-19. The sample consisted of PBMCs or T cells enriched from blood (not recorded which). The chain employs TRBV5-1 and TRBJ2-2, and TRBD2 matches 9 of the central bases. The DNA reads TGCGCCAGCGGACTTAGCGGGAGTTCCACCGGGGAGCTGTTTTTT. The translation is CASGLSGSSTGELFF.